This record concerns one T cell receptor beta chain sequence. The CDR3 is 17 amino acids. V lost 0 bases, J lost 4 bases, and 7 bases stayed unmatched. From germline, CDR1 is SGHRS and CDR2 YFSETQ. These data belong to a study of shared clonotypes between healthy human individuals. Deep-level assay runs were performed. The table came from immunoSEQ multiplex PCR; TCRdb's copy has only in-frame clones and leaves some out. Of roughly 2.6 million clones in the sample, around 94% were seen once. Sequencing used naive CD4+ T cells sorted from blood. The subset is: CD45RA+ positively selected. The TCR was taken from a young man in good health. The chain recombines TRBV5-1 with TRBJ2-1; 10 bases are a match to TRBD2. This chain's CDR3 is CASSLGNSGGFYNEQFF. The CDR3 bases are TGCGCCAGCAGCTTGGGAAATAGCGGGGGGTTTTACAATGAGCAGTTCTTC.